A selection of T cell receptor beta chains follows, all from one sample in a study of cytomegalovirus exposure and HLA in healthy donors. Measured with immunoSEQ multiplex PCR; TCRdb has only the in-frame clones, and not every one. Seen here are over 90,000 clones, 65% to 75% observed once, and the top ten hold roughly 3%. Sample: PBMCs. Receptors originate from a female donor in good health and CMV-seropositive. CDR3s include the opening cysteine and the closing phenylalanine or tryptophan. D genes are given only for firm matches. Clone size is not always given. Where it is, it says once, few, many or a class for expanded clones.

J gene	CDR3 length	V gene	clone size	D gene	CDR3 DNA	CDR3 protein
TRBJ1-2	13	TRBV2	.	.	TGTGCCAGCAGCCCGGACAGTCTTTATGGCTACACCTTC	CASSPDSLYGYTF
TRBJ1-2	13	TRBV5-4	.	.	TGTGCCAGCAGCTCAGATATTAACTATGGCTACACCTTC	CASSSDINYGYTF
TRBJ2-7	16	TRBV5-6	.	.	TGTGCCAGCAGCTTGTTCCCAGCGGAAAGCTCCTACGAGCAGTACTTC	CASSLFPAESSYEQYF
TRBJ1-4	14	TRBV6-5	few	.	TGTGCCAGCAGTTACTCTGGGGGCAATGAAAAACTGTTTTTT	CASSYSGGNEKLFF
TRBJ1-1	13	TRBV4-3	few	.	TGCGCCAGCAGCCAAGTGGGGGCGTCGGAAGCTTTCTTT	CASSQVGASEAFF
TRBJ2-5	14	TRBV19	once	.	TGTGCCAGTAGTATAGGTTATCAGGCAGAGACCCAGTACTTC	CASSIGYQAETQYF
TRBJ1-2	16	TRBV11-3	.	.	TGTGCCAGCAGCTTAGATCCCGAAACAGTGGCCTATGGCTACACCTTC	CASSLDPETVAYGYTF
TRBJ1-1	13	TRBV18	.	.	TGTGCCAGCTCACCACAGACGGCGGGTGAGACTTTCTTT	CASSPQTAGETFF
TRBJ2-2	12	TRBV25-1	.	.	TGTGCCAGCAGTGAAGGCCCCGGGGAGCTGTTTTTT	CASSEGPGELFF
TRBJ1-2	13	TRBV6-6	.	.	TGTGCCAGCAGCCATGGGGGGGTTAGTGGCTACACCTTC	CASSHGGVSGYTF
TRBJ2-2	15	TRBV28	few	TRBD1	TGTGCCAGCAGCCCCGGGACAGGGGGGACCGGGGAGCTGTTTTTT	CASSPGTGGTGELFF
TRBJ1-2	16	TRBV7-2	.	TRBD1	TGTGCCAGCAGCCCAGTGACAGGGGTACCCTACTATGGCTACACCTTC	CASSPVTGVPYYGYTF
TRBJ2-7	15	TRBV28	.	TRBD2	TGTGCCAGCAGTTTGCGGACTAGCGGGGGATTCGAGCAGTACTTC	CASSLRTSGGFEQYF
TRBJ2-5	16	TRBV4-2	.	TRBD2	TGTGCCAGCAGCCAAGATCTGAGCGGGAGTCTACAGACCCAGTACTTC	CASSQDLSGSLQTQYF
TRBJ2-7	13	TRBV11-2	.	.	TGTGCCAGCAGCTTGGGCAGGGAAGGCGAGCAGTACTTC	CASSLGREGEQYF
TRBJ2-1	14	TRBV7-3	once	.	TGTGCCAGCAGCTTAACCGGGGGCTACAATGAGCAGTTCTTC	CASSLTGGYNEQFF
TRBJ1-1	13	TRBV11-3	.	.	TGTGCCAGCAGCTTAGGAGGGAAATCCGAAGCTTTCTTT	CASSLGGKSEAFF
TRBJ1-4	17	TRBV7-2	.	.	TGTGCCAGCAGCTTAGAAGACTTTCCAAAGGCTAATGAAAAACTGTTTTTT	CASSLEDFPKANEKLFF
TRBJ1-2	14	TRBV16	.	TRBD1	TGTGCCAGCAGCCAATTGACAGGGGGCTTAGGCTACACCTTC	CASSQLTGGLGYTF
TRBJ1-1	11	TRBV6-6	.	.	TGTGCCAGCCCAGGGATCACTGAAGCTTTCTTT	CASPGITEAFF
TRBJ1-2	13	TRBV27	.	.	TGTGCCAGCAGTTGGCAGGGCCGGGATGGCTACACCTTC	CASSWQGRDGYTF
TRBJ1-2	17	TRBV5-8	.	TRBD1	TGTGCCAGCAGCTGGACCGGGACAGGGGACCCCAACTATGGCTACACCTTC	CASSWTGTGDPNYGYTF
TRBJ2-3	16	TRBV4-3	.	TRBD2	TGCGCCAGCAGCCCCTCTAGCGGGAGGGCCGGAGATACGCAGTATTTT	CASSPSSGRAGDTQYF
TRBJ1-5	16	TRBV5-1	.	TRBD1	TGCGCCACTCGACAGGGTCGAGACATTAGCAATCAGCCCCAGCATTTT	CATRQGRDISNQPQHF
TRBJ2-7	15	TRBV28	.	TRBD1	TGTGCCAGCAGTTCCCCGGGCAGGGGGCTAAGCGAGCAGTACTTC	CASSSPGRGLSEQYF
TRBJ2-7	15	TRBV7-2	.	TRBD1	TGTGCCAGCAGCTTAGCCTACAGGGGTTCCTACGAGCAGTACTTC	CASSLAYRGSYEQYF
TRBJ1-1	15	TRBV7-6	.	TRBD1	TGTGCCAGCAGCTTAGAAGGGGGCCTTGGCACTGAAGCTTTCTTT	CASSLEGGLGTEAFF
TRBJ2-7	16	TRBV9	.	TRBD2	TGTGCCAGCAGCCCCCGGGCTAGCGGGAGGGTCTACGAGCAGTACTTC	CASSPRASGRVYEQYF
TRBJ2-2	14	TRBV18	.	.	TGTGCCAGCGGTGTCAGGGAAGGCACCGGGGAGCTGTTTTTT	CASGVREGTGELFF
TRBJ2-1	17	TRBV4-1	.	.	TGCGCCAGCAGCCAAGATTATAGGAGGGTAGGACACAATGAGCAGTTCTTC	CASSQDYRRVGHNEQFF
TRBJ2-7	14	TRBV28	.	TRBD2	TGTGCCAGCAAGAAAGCGGGAGGGCGATACGAGCAGTACTTC	CASKKAGGRYEQYF
TRBJ2-5	15	TRBV7-6	.	.	TGTGCCAGCAGCCTAGCCCAGGGACTCCGGGAGACCCAGTACTTC	CASSLAQGLRETQYF
TRBJ2-7	14	TRBV27	.	TRBD2	TGTGCCAGCAGAAGGACTAGCGGGAGTTACGAGCAGTACTTC	CASRRTSGSYEQYF
TRBJ1-5	19	TRBV28	.	TRBD1	TGTGCCAGCAGCCGAGACAGGGCGGGTGGATATACTAGCAATCAGCCCCAGCATTTT	CASSRDRAGGYTSNQPQHF
TRBJ1-3	15	TRBV2	once	.	TGTGCCAGCAGCGGTGGTATCAACTCTGGAAACACCATATATTTT	CASSGGINSGNTIYF
TRBJ2-5	15	TRBV10-3	.	TRBD1	TGTGCCATCAGTGAGGTGGGACAGGGTGGGGAGACCCAGTACTTC	CAISEVGQGGETQYF
TRBJ2-7	12	TRBV29-1	few	TRBD2	TGCAGCGTTTCGGGGGGTGGGGACGAACTTTCCTTC	CSVSGGGDELSF
TRBJ1-6	16	TRBV5-6	.	.	TGTGCCAGCAGCTTGGACTTGGGCCGAGATAATTCACCCCTCCACTTT	CASSLDLGRDNSPLHF
TRBJ1-1	12	TRBV19	.	TRBD1	TGTGCCAGTAGTAGGGAGACAGGGTCGGCTTTCTTT	CASSRETGSAFF
TRBJ1-2	14	TRBV4-3	.	.	TGCGCCAGCAGCCAAGAGCAACAGAACTATGGCTACACCTTC	CASSQEQQNYGYTF
TRBJ2-5	14	TRBV25-1	.	TRBD2	TGTGCCAGCAGTGATGCGGGGGATCAAGAGACCCAGTACTTC	CASSDAGDQETQYF
TRBJ1-2	13	TRBV7-2	.	TRBD1	TGTGCCAGCAGCCTCGACAGGGAGTATGGCTACACCTTC	CASSLDREYGYTF